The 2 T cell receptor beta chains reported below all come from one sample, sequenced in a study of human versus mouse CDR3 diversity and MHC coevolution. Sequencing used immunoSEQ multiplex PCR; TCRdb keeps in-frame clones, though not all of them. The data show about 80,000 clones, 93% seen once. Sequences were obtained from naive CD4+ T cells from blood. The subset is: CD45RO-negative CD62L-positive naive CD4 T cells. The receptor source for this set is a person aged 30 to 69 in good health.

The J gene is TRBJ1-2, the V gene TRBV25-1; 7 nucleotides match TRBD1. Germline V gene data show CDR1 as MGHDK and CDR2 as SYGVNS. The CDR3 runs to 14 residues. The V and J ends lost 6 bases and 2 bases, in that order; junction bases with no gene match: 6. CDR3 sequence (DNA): TGTGCCAGCAGGAGACAGGGAAGCAACTATGGCTACACCTTC. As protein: CASRRQGSNYGYTF.

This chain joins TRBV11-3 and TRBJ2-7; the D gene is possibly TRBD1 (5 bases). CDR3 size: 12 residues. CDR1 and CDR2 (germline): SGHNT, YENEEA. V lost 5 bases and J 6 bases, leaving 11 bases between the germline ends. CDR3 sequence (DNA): TGTGCCAGCAGCACCTCCGACAGCGAGCAGTACTTC. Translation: CASSTSDSEQYF.